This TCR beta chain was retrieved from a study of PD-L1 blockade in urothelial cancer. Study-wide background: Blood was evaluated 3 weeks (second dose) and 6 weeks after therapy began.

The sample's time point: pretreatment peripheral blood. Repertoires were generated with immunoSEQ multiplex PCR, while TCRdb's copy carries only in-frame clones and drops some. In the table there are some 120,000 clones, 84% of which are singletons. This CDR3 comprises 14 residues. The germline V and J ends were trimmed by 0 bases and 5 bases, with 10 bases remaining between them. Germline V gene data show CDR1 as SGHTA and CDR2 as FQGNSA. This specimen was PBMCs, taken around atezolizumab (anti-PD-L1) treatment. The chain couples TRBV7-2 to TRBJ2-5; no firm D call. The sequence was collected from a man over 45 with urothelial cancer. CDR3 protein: CASSLASVGETQYF. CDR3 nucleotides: TGTGCCAGCAGCTTAGCTTCCGTCGGGGAGACCCAGTACTTC.